The following is a TCR beta chain sequence with its context. What it binds is not known. The sample is drawn from a study of identical twins' blood T cells. About the research overall: About 6 alpha and about 6 beta libraries together yielded tens of millions of reads.

Findings and caveats of the study: Mainly, cloneset size products determined shared clonotypes, twins included. Out-of-frame TCRbeta clonotypes reportedly had markedly more similar V usage in twins than unrelated donors.

The CDR3 totals 13 residues. V lost 5 bases and J lost 5, with 10 bases in between. Germline assignment: CDR1 MNHEY and CDR2 SVGAGI. TCRdb processed the 5' RACE reads anew with MiXCR; each CDR3 protein has one entry. The sample shows a few hundred thousand distinct CDR3 sequences, roughly 30% of them seen only once. Sequencing used PBMCs. The sequence was obtained from a woman aged 18 to 49 in good health. J is TRBJ1-5 and V is TRBV6-5; no clear D gene. This CDR3 reads CASSPRTDQPQHF. In DNA form, the CDR3 reads TGTGCCAGCAGTCCCCGGACTGATCAGCCCCAGCATTTT.